This TCR beta chain was retrieved from a study of blood T cell repertoires in COVID-19. Study-level background: Sources were T cells, B-cell-depleted T cells, or PBMCs; the material itself was cDNA or gDNA.

Original handling: For nucleated cells, counts were estimated from reference gene primer amplification. Measured with immunoSEQ multiplex PCR; TCRdb has only the in-frame clones, and not every one. The V and J calls and clone size were taken over from that table, and D and trimming were inferred from the DNA. The sample yields roughly 150,000 clones, around 90% seen once. This CDR3 spans 15 amino acids. V was clipped by 0 bases and J by 3 bases; unmatched bases: 3. Per germline, CDR1 SGHRS and CDR2 YFSETQ. This chain uses TRBV5-1 with TRBJ2-7; 10 nucleotides line up with TRBD1. Specimen: peripheral blood. The TCR was taken from a human donor in a cohort sampled during active COVID-19. CDR3 protein: CASSLETGGIYEQYF. In DNA form, the CDR3 reads TGCGCCAGCAGCTTGGAGACAGGGGGCATCTACGAGCAGTACTTC. Supplemented by reference TRBV5-1 and TRBJ2-7, the full variable domain reads KAGVTQTPRYLIKTRGQQVTLSCSPISGHRSVSWYQQTPGQGLQFLFEYFSETQRNKGNFPGRFSGRQFSNSRSEMNVSTLELGDSALYLCASSLETGGIYEQYFGPGTRLTVT.